This passage covers 27 T cell receptor beta chains from one sample sequenced in a study of T cells after yellow fever vaccination. TCRdb re-called the 5' RACE reads through MiXCR, storing one row per CDR3 protein. This table holds some 300,000 distinct CDR3 sequences, approximately 10% found once. The sample consisted of CD4+ T cells sorted from PBMCs, taken 5 days after the yellow fever booster vaccination. These receptors all stem from a young man who received the YFV17D yellow fever vaccine.

This clonotype showed up many times. J is TRBJ2-3 and V is TRBV4-3; either TRBD1 or TRBD2 may fit D (5 bases each). V lost 1 base and J lost 11, with 16 bases in between. Germline-derived CDR1 and CDR2 are LGHNA and YSLEER. The CDR3 has 14 amino acids. CDR3 in DNA: TGCGCCAGCAGCCAAGCGAGACGACGGGGCGGGCAGTATTTT. It translates to CASSQARRRGGQYF.

This clonotype turned up a few times. The rearrangement links TRBV6-2 or TRBV6-3 to TRBJ1-2; maybe TRBD1 (5 bases). The CDR3 consists of 14 residues. Trimming pared 5 bases from V and 4 bases from J, leaving 14 bases between. Germline lookup yields CDR1 MNHEY and CDR2 SVGEGT. This CDR3 reads CASSTRTPVYGYTF. CDR3 in DNA: TGTGCCAGCAGTACCCGGACACCTGTCTATGGCTACACCTTC.

The J gene is TRBJ2-1, the V gene TRBV18; unclear D gene. Trimming took off 6 bases at V and 8 bases at J, with 14 bases between the two ends. Germline CDR1 is KGHSH and CDR2 is LQKENI. The CDR3 is made up of 13 amino acids. CDR3 sequence: CASSSRFGDEQFF. In DNA form, the CDR3 reads TGTGCCAGCTCCTCCCGTTTTGGGGATGAGCAGTTCTTC.

This clonotype was counted a few times. The chain couples TRBV5-5 to TRBJ1-4; TRBD1 agrees at 10 bases. This CDR3 comprises 15 residues. The V gene's germline CDR1 is SGHKS and CDR2 YYEKEE (reference sequence). V shed 3 bases and J 8 bases; nucleotides not matched to a gene: 7. The DNA for the CDR3 is TGTGCCAGCAGCTCCATCGGGACAGGGGACGAAAAACTGTTTTTT. Its translation: CASSSIGTGDEKLFF.

This clonotype has a count of ten or more. The chain has TRBV25-1 and TRBJ1-3; a weak D match, TRBD1 (5 bases). Germline CDR1 and CDR2: MGHDK and SYGVNS. The CDR3 consists of 16 residues. V lost 3 bases to trimming and J lost 2 bases, with 14 bases between them. The chain's CDR3 is CASSEEGPMAGNTIYF. The CDR3 DNA sequence: TGTGCCAGCAGTGAGGAGGGGCCGATGGCTGGAAACACCATATATTTT.

The rearrangement uses TRBV30 and TRBJ2-1, with 7 bases matching TRBD2. The CDR3 runs 12 residues. Germline V lookup: CDR1 GTSNPN, CDR2 SVGIG (reference sequence). V trimming: 8 bases; J trimming: 8 bases; junction bases outside the gene matches: 9. CDR3 sequence reads: CAGRLAGDEQFF. In DNA, the CDR3 is TGTGCCGGACGACTAGCTGGGGATGAGCAGTTCTTC.

The chain couples TRBV24-1 to TRBJ2-2; D unresolved. The CDR3 runs to 15 residues. Germline V gives CDR1 KGHDR, CDR2 SFDVKD. V was pared by 4 bases and J by 0 bases, with 8 bases between. The chain's CDR3 is CATSDPAANTGELFF. The DNA for the CDR3 is TGTGCCACCAGTGACCCAGCCGCGAACACCGGGGAGCTGTTTTTT.

This clonotype showed up just a few times. V and J are TRBV7-2 and TRBJ1-6; 10 bases are a match to TRBD1. The V segment lost 3 bases and the J segment 8 bases; nucleotides outside the gene matches: 4. Germline V gene lookup returns CDR1 SGHTA and CDR2 FQGNSA. The length of the CDR3 is 15 residues. CDR3 region: CASSFSGTGDSPLHF. The CDR3 region has the DNA TGTGCCAGCAGCTTCTCCGGGACAGGGGATTCACCCCTCCACTTT.

This clonotype has a count of ten or more. The chain recombines TRBV7-9 with TRBJ1-2; D possibly corresponds to TRBD1 (6 bases). With 8 bases removed from V and 4 bases from J, the gap between germline ends came to 8 bases. CDR3 length equals 11 residues. Germline V gene lookup returns CDR1 SEHNR and CDR2 FQNEAQ (reference sequence). CDR3 DNA sequence: TGTGCCAGCGGGGGCATCTATGGCTACACCTTC. Encoded protein: CASGGIYGYTF.

This clonotype was observed a few times. The V call is TRBV6-2 or TRBV6-3, the J call TRBJ2-3, with TRBD1 matching 7 bases. Germline V CDR1 and CDR2: MNHEY, SVGEGT. The CDR3 consists of 14 residues. With V trimmed by 7 bases and J by 6 bases, 10 bases remained unmatched. In DNA form, the CDR3 reads TGTGCCAGCACCCCGGGAAGGGGGCGGGATACGCAGTATTTT. It is translated as CASTPGRGRDTQYF.

This clonotype was observed many times. The J gene is TRBJ2-1, the V gene TRBV5-1; D is tentatively TRBD1 or TRBD2 (6 bases each). Deletions cut 4 bases from V and 2 bases from J, with 13 bases between. This CDR3 spans 15 amino acids. Germline CDR1 and CDR2: SGHRS and YFSETQ. The CDR3 sequence: CASSLRGATYNEQFF. CDR3 nucleotides: TGCGCCAGCAGCCTTAGGGGGGCCACCTACAATGAGCAGTTCTTC. Combining the CDR3 with reference TRBV5-1 and TRBJ2-1 gives the whole variable domain KAGVTQTPRYLIKTRGQQVTLSCSPISGHRSVSWYQQTPGQGLQFLFEYFSETQRNKGNFPGRFSGRQFSNSRSEMNVSTLELGDSALYLCASSLRGATYNEQFFGPGTRLTVL.

This clonotype occurred a few times. The genes are TRBV5-1 and TRBJ2-7, with D possibly being TRBD2 (7 bases). Per the germline V gene, CDR1 is SGHRS and CDR2 is YFSETQ. The CDR3 totals 14 residues. V lost 0 bases to trimming and J lost 6 bases, with 13 bases between them. As DNA, the CDR3 is TGCGCCAGCAGCTTGGCGGCGGGGGCTGGCGAGCAGTACGTC. Residues: CASSLAAGAGEQYV.

This clonotype came up many times. This sequence joins TRBV7-9 and TRBJ2-7; 9 nucleotides line up with TRBD2. This CDR3 has 15 residues. The germline CDR1 and CDR2 sequences are SEHNR and FQNEAQ (reference sequence). The V segment lost 4 bases and the J segment 6 bases; nucleotides outside the gene matches: 10. The DNA of the CDR3 is TGTGCCAGCAGCTCGTCTCGCGGGGGGGCTTTCGAGCAGTACTTC. This sequence encodes CASSSSRGGAFEQYF.

The rearrangement joins TRBV6-5 to TRBJ2-1, with D tentatively TRBD2 (5 bases). The V gene lost 6 bases and the J gene lost 9 bases, with 18 bases spanning the gap. This CDR3 is 14 amino acids long. Germline V gene lookup returns CDR1 MNHEY and CDR2 SVGAGI. CDR3 sequence reads: CASRRAWPGVEQFF. CDR3 DNA: TGTGCCAGCAGGCGAGCATGGCCCGGGGTTGAGCAGTTCTTC.

There are a few counts of this clonotype. The chain joins TRBV5-4 to TRBJ1-3, with D unclear. The ends were cut back, 5 bases at V and 4 bases at J, with 16 bases in the middle. The CDR3 has 15 residues. CDR1 and CDR2 (germline): SGHNT, YYREEE (reference sequence). The CDR3 DNA follows: TGTGCCAGCAGTCGAGCCGGGGATTTGGGAAACACCATATATTTT. This codes for CASSRAGDLGNTIYF. Together with reference TRBV5-4 and TRBJ1-3, the CDR3 gives the full variable domain: ETGVTQSPTHLIKTRGQQVTLRCSSQSGHNTVSWYQQALGQGPQFIFQYYREEENGRGNFPPRFSGLQFPNYSSELNVNALELDDSALYLCASSRAGDLGNTIYFGEGSWLTVV.

The chain's CDR3 is CASSKTGTGPHEQFF. In DNA, the CDR3 is TGTGCCAGCAGCAAGACCGGGACTGGCCCACATGAGCAGTTCTTC. The chain joins TRBV3-1 to TRBJ2-1; tentatively, D is TRBD2 (6 bases). V lost 5 bases to trimming and J lost 8 bases, with 19 bases between them. Germline CDR1 and CDR2: LGHDT and YNNKEL (reference sequence). The CDR3 runs to 15 residues.

Ten or more counts support this clonotype. The chain recombines TRBV5-1 with TRBJ2-1; no firm D call. V dropped 4 bases and J dropped 8 bases, with 13 bases sitting between them. Germline values: CDR1 SGHRS, CDR2 YFSETQ. The CDR3 runs to 13 residues. CDR3 bases: TGCGCCAGCAGCCTCCTGACCTGGGATGAGCAGTTCTTC. Translated: CASSLLTWDEQFF.

This clonotype was detected many times. The chain uses TRBV14 and TRBJ2-1; D not resolved. The CDR3 loop spans 14 amino acids. V was clipped by 0 bases and J by 10 bases, with 13 bases between them. Per germline, CDR1 SGHDN and CDR2 FVKESK. CDR3 bases: TGTGCCAGCAGCCAAGAGGTCCATCCCGAAGAGCAGTTCTTC. Protein product: CASSQEVHPEEQFF.

There are many counts of this clonotype. The rearrangement joins TRBV4-3 to TRBJ2-4; 9 bases line up with TRBD1. CDR1 and CDR2 (germline): LGHNA, YSLEER. The trim removed 4 bases at V and 5 bases at J, leaving 0 bases unmatched. This CDR3 is 13 amino acids long. CDR3 sequence (DNA): TGCGCCAGCAGCCGGGACAGGGAAAACATTCAGTACTTC. This encodes CASSRDRENIQYF.

This clonotype was detected a few times. This chain uses TRBV5-1 with TRBJ2-3; tentative D call: TRBD1 (6 bases). The V and J ends lost 4 bases and 2 bases respectively, with 17 bases between them. CDR3 size: 16 residues. CDR1 and CDR2 (germline): SGHRS, YFSETQ. The CDR3 spells CASSNDLTGLTDTQYF. CDR3 sequence (DNA): TGCGCCAGCAGCAACGACCTGACAGGACTCACAGATACGCAGTATTTT.

This clonotype was seen a handful of times. This chain connects TRBV7-2 to TRBJ2-4, with D maybe TRBD2 (5 bases). Between the trimmed V and J ends, which lost 7 bases and 9 bases, there was a span of 16 bases. Germline V gene data show CDR1 as SGHTA and CDR2 as FQGNSA. The CDR3 spans 13 residues. As DNA, the CDR3 is TGTGCCAGCACCTCGGGGTTCGAGGGCATTCAGTACTTC. Its translation: CASTSGFEGIQYF.

This sequence joins TRBV20-1 and TRBJ2-1, with 10 nucleotides matching TRBD2. The CDR3 is made up of 14 amino acids. The V segment lost 6 bases and the J segment 4 bases; nucleotides outside the gene matches: 6. CDR1 DFQATT and CDR2 SNEGSKA come from the germline V gene (reference sequence). In nucleotides, the CDR3 is TGCAGTGCCCCTACTAGCGGGGCTTACAATGAGCAGTTCTTC. This sequence encodes CSAPTSGAYNEQFF.

The chain carries TRBV20-1 and TRBJ2-3; 7 bases match TRBD1. Per the germline V gene, CDR1 is DFQATT and CDR2 is SNEGSKA (reference sequence). The CDR3 has 14 amino acids. The ends lost 6 bases at V and 6 bases at J; junction bases unmatched: 12. In nucleotides, the CDR3 is TGCAGTGCCCTTAGGGGGCTCGGGCGGGATACGCAGTATTTT. Its translation: CSALRGLGRDTQYF.

This clonotype turned up a few times. This rearrangement joins TRBV3-1 to TRBJ2-5; D is uncertain. This CDR3 region has 14 residues. Per the germline V gene, CDR1 is LGHDT and CDR2 is YNNKEL (reference sequence). V was cut by 2 bases and J by 3 bases, with 10 bases left in between. CDR3 in amino acids: CASSQFQREETQYF. DNA of the CDR3: TGTGCCAGCAGCCAATTCCAGCGAGAAGAGACCCAGTACTTC.

The chain has TRBV20-1 and TRBJ2-2; D unresolved. This CDR3 spans 12 amino acids. Per the germline V gene, CDR1 is DFQATT and CDR2 is SNEGSKA (reference sequence). The V end was cut by 2 bases, the J end by 5 bases, with 6 bases between. CDR3 region: CSARRVTGELFF. The CDR3 DNA reads TGCAGTGCTAGAAGGGTAACCGGGGAGCTGTTTTTT.

This clonotype was counted a few times. This chain joins TRBV6-2 or TRBV6-3 and TRBJ1-1; D may be TRBD1 (5 bases). Between the trimmed V and J ends, which lost 5 bases and 4 bases, there was a span of 17 bases. This CDR3 has 15 residues. Germline lookup yields CDR1 MNHEY and CDR2 SVGEGT. CDR3 residues: CASSGGLGRGTEAFF. The CDR3, as DNA: TGTGCCAGCAGTGGCGGACTTGGAAGGGGCACTGAAGCTTTCTTT.

As DNA, the CDR3 is TGTGCCAGCAGCTTAGGCTCGGAAATTTCCTACGAGCAGTACTTC. Protein product: CASSLGSEISYEQYF. The chain has TRBV7-9 and TRBJ2-7; no clear D gene. Trimming stripped 1 base from V and 1 base from J, with 11 bases between. Looked up from germline, CDR1 is SEHNR and CDR2 is FQNEAQ (reference sequence). This CDR3 comprises 15 residues.